This TCR beta chain was sequenced for a study of T cell responses to AZD1222 COVID-19 vaccine. The study, taken as a whole, reports: Reports say nearly half of spike-specific TCRs go after unmutated variant regions. Recipients of AZD1222 seropositive at baseline numbered only 5 to 7. Mapped onto spike, vaccine-associated CD4 TCRs spanned it and were dominant at 160-218 and 743-854. Most donors were white British and more were female, and clonal diversity was possibly underestimated.

Here immunoSEQ multiplex PCR was the method, and the copy in TCRdb shows in-frame clones only, minus some. The sample yields about 200,000 clones, more than 85% seen once. Germline values: CDR1 MDHEN, CDR2 SYDVKM. This CDR3 comprises 15 residues. With 0 bases clipped from V and 0 bases from J, the junction kept 1 base outside the gene matches. With respect to this clone: What it binds is not known.

The rearrangement uses TRBV28 and TRBJ2-7; 8 bases line up with TRBD1. The input for sequencing was peripheral blood, taken 28 days after the second AZD1222 dose. This TCR derives from an adult who received the AZD1222 COVID-19 vaccine. CDR3 sequence reads: CASSLWDRASYEQYF. The CDR3, as DNA: TGTGCCAGCAGTTTATGGGACAGGGCCTCCTACGAGCAGTACTTC.